The next 21 T cell receptor beta chains were all read from a single sample in a study of blood T cell repertoires in COVID-19. Only in-frame clones appear in the TCRdb table, and some are missing; sequencing was by immunoSEQ multiplex PCR. Of 80,000 to 100,000 clones listed, more than 70% are singletons. What was sequenced was peripheral blood. These receptors all stem from a human donor in a cohort sampled during active COVID-19.

CDR3 DNA: TGTGCCAGCAGCTTACAAACTAGCGGGAATATTCAGTACTTC. Translating gives CASSLQTSGNIQYF. The chain combines TRBV11-3 with TRBJ2-4; the match to TRBD2 covers 10 bases. This CDR3 region has 14 residues. The germline CDR1 and CDR2 sequences are SGHNT and YENEEA. Trimming at V came to 2 bases and at J to 10 bases, leaving 5 bases not matched to a gene. Full variable domain (remainder filled in from reference TRBV11-3 and TRBJ2-4): EAGVVQSPRYKIIEKKQPVAFWCNPISGHNTLYWYLQNLGQGPELLIRYENEEAVDDSQLPKDRFSAERLKGVDSTLKIQPAELGDSAVYLCASSLQTSGNIQYFGAGTRLSVL.

The V gene is TRBV5-1, the J gene TRBJ2-1; the D gene is possibly TRBD1 (5 bases). Germline V gene lookup returns CDR1 SGHRS and CDR2 YFSETQ. Trimming removed 4 bases at V and 3 bases at J, with 8 bases between. CDR3 length: 13 amino acids. The CDR3 DNA reads as TGCGCCAGCAGCAGCAGGGTCTACAATGAGCAGTTCTTC. As protein: CASSSRVYNEQFF.

The J gene is TRBJ1-1, the V gene TRBV6-1, with 8 positions matching TRBD1. Germline lookup yields CDR1 MNHNS and CDR2 SASEGT. The CDR3 runs to 14 residues. J gave up 6 bases and V 3 bases, and 6 bases lay outside the gene matches. CDR3 region: CASSETTGGAEAFF. The CDR3 bases are TGTGCCAGCAGTGAGACCACAGGGGGTGCTGAAGCTTTCTTT.

This clone was seen a handful of times. The chain recombines TRBV5-8 with TRBJ2-3, with TRBD2 as a possible D gene (6 bases). Germline V CDR1 and CDR2: SGHTS, YDEGEE. The CDR3 sequence is 18 residues long. Trimming shortened V by 3 bases and J by 2 bases, and 22 bases separated the two germline ends. CDR3 in DNA: TGTGCCAGCAGCTCTGTCCTAGCGTCCCCGACGAACACAGATACGCAGTATTTT. Protein product: CASSSVLASPTNTDTQYF.

This chain links TRBV12-3 or TRBV12-4 with TRBJ2-3; unclear D gene. The CDR3 spans 11 residues. The V gene lost 6 bases and the J gene lost 2 bases, with 3 bases spanning the gap. CDR3 bases: TGTGCCAGCAGCTACACAGATACGCAGTATTTT. Protein product: CASSYTDTQYF.

The chain couples TRBV28 to TRBJ1-1; possible D gene TRBD1, 6 bases. Deletions cut 7 bases from V and 4 bases from J, with 22 bases between. This CDR3 has 16 amino acids. The germline CDR1 and CDR2 sequences are MDHEN and SYDVKM. The chain's CDR3 is CASTQGKPWGGTEAFF. The CDR3 bases are TGTGCCAGCACCCAGGGGAAACCTTGGGGCGGCACTGAAGCTTTCTTT.

The chain uses TRBV7-6 and TRBJ1-5; 8 nucleotides match TRBD1. V shed 0 bases, J shed 4 bases, and the junction held 8 bases outside the gene matches. The CDR3 is 17 amino acids. Germline V CDR1 and CDR2: SGHVS, FNYEAQ. The CDR3 region is CASSLAPGGDGNQPQHF. In DNA form, the CDR3 reads TGTGCCAGCAGCTTAGCGCCAGGGGGCGATGGAAATCAGCCCCAGCATTTT. Together with reference TRBV7-6 and TRBJ1-5, the CDR3 gives the full variable domain: GAGVSQSPRYKVTKRGQDVALRCDPISGHVSLYWYRQALGQGPEFLTYFNYEAQQDKSGLPNDRFSAERPEGSISTLTIQRTEQRDSAMYRCASSLAPGGDGNQPQHFGDGTRLSIL.

The rearrangement uses TRBV19 and TRBJ2-1; 7 bases fit TRBD1. There are 15 residues in the CDR3. With 6 bases clipped from V and 11 bases from J, the junction kept 16 bases outside the gene matches. CDR1 and CDR2 from the germline V gene are LNHDA and SQIVND (reference sequence). CDR3 in amino acids: CASSSVWTGGIQQFF. The CDR3 bases are TGTGCCAGTAGCTCAGTATGGACAGGCGGCATCCAGCAGTTCTTC.

V gene TRBV3-1 (or the pseudogene TRBV3-2) combines with J gene TRBJ2-7; no firm D call. CDR1 is LGHDT and CDR2 is YNNKEL in the germline V gene (reference sequence). This CDR3 has 12 amino acids. Deletions cut 1 base from V and 4 bases from J, with 5 bases between. CDR3 loop: CASSQAQYEQYF. The CDR3 region has the DNA TGTGCCAGCAGCCAAGCACAATACGAGCAGTACTTC.

The chain joins TRBV11-2 to TRBJ2-7; 11 nucleotides align to TRBD2. The CDR3 totals 16 residues. J gave up 4 bases and V 5 bases, and 10 bases lay outside the gene matches. From germline, CDR1 is SGHAT and CDR2 FQNNGV. DNA for the CDR3: TGTGCCAGCAGCCTGAGACTAGCGGGGAATACATACGAGCAGTACTTC. Its protein product is CASSLRLAGNTYEQYF. The whole variable domain, filled in from reference TRBV11-2 and TRBJ2-7, reads EAGVAQSPRYKIIEKRQSVAFWCNPISGHATLYWYQQILGQGPKLLIQFQNNGVVDDSQLPKDRFSAERLKGVDSTLKIQPAKLEDSAVYLCASSLRLAGNTYEQYFGPGTRLTVT.

The chain combines TRBV3-1 (or the pseudogene TRBV3-2) with TRBJ1-6, with D possibly TRBD1 on 6 matching bases. The CDR3 is 15 amino acids. Trimming shortened V by 3 bases and J by 7 bases, and 13 bases separated the two germline ends. The germline gives CDR1 LGHDT, CDR2 YNNKEL (reference sequence). The CDR3 sequence: CASSQGAQGNSPLHF. The CDR3 nucleotides read TGTGCCAGCAGCCAGGGGGCGCAGGGGAATTCACCCCTCCACTTT.

The chain employs TRBV7-2 and TRBJ2-7; weak D call: TRBD1 (6 bases). The germline gives CDR1 SGHTA, CDR2 FQGNSA. V was clipped by 1 base and J by 2 bases, with 6 bases between them. CDR3 size: 13 residues. CDR3 amino acids: CASSLGGPYEQYF. The CDR3 bases are TGTGCCAGCAGCTTAGGGGGGCCCTACGAGCAGTACTTC.

This chain joins TRBV19 and TRBJ2-1; maybe TRBD2 (6 bases). The length of the CDR3 is 15 residues. CDR1 and CDR2 from the germline V gene are LNHDA and SQIVND (reference sequence). The V end was cut by 7 bases, the J end by 1 base, with 14 bases between. The CDR3 bases are TGTGCCAGTAACACCGGGACTTTTTCCTACAATGAGCAGTTCTTC. Translation gives CASNTGTFSYNEQFF.

This clone showed up just once. The chain employs TRBV19 and TRBJ2-7; 10 bases map to TRBD2. The CDR3 contains 15 residues. Germline-derived CDR1 and CDR2 are LNHDA and SQIVND (reference sequence). V trimming: 1 base; J trimming: 6 bases; junction bases outside the gene matches: 6. This CDR3 is CASSIASGRAGEQYF. DNA for the CDR3: TGTGCCAGTAGTATAGCGAGCGGGAGGGCCGGCGAGCAGTACTTC.

The genes are TRBV27 and TRBJ2-7, with 14 positions matching TRBD2. Germline V gene data show CDR1 as MNHEY and CDR2 as SMNVEV (reference sequence). The CDR3 consists of 15 residues. Unmatched junction bases numbered 5, after V lost 8 bases and J lost 2 bases. The CDR3, as DNA: TGTGCCAGCTCACCGGGACTAGCGGGAGCCTACGAGCAGTACTTC. Protein sequence: CASSPGLAGAYEQYF.

The rearrangement uses TRBV5-1 and TRBJ2-1, with TRBD2 identical over 12 bases. CDR3 length: 18 amino acids. The V segment lost 4 bases and the J segment 3 bases; nucleotides outside the gene matches: 11. Looked up from germline, CDR1 is SGHRS and CDR2 is YFSETQ. The CDR3 spells CASSPGASGRGSYNEQFF. The CDR3 region has the DNA TGCGCCAGCAGCCCCGGGGCTAGCGGGAGGGGGAGCTACAATGAGCAGTTCTTC.

This sequence joins TRBV9 and TRBJ2-7, with TRBD2 matching over 9 bases. There are 16 residues in the CDR3. From germline, CDR1 is SGDLS and CDR2 YYNGEE. Trimming cost V 4 bases and J 2 bases; bases outside gene matches: 10. CDR3 DNA: TGTGCCAGCAGCCCGTATCTAGCGGGACCCACCTACGAGCAGTACTTC. This codes for CASSPYLAGPTYEQYF. Complete variable domain (other parts from reference TRBV9 and TRBJ2-7): DSGVTQTPKHLITATGQRVTLRCSPRSGDLSVYWYQQSLDQGLQFLIQYYNGEERAKGNILERFSAQQFPDLHSELNLSSLELGDSALYFCASSPYLAGPTYEQYFGPGTRLTVT.

CDR3 loop: CASSPPGGPSTDTQYF. CDR3 nucleotide sequence: TGTGCCAGCAGCCCCCCCGGGGGGCCTAGCACAGATACGCAGTATTTT. The rearrangement uses TRBV3-1 (or the pseudogene TRBV3-2) and TRBJ2-3; possibly TRBD2 for D (7 bases). Trimming took off 4 bases at V and 0 bases at J, with 14 bases between the two ends. The germline gives CDR1 LGHDT, CDR2 YNNKEL (reference sequence). This CDR3 is 16 amino acids long.

The rearrangement uses TRBV7-9 and TRBJ2-3; TRBD1 is a possible D gene (6 bases). Germline CDR1 reads SEHNR; CDR2 reads FQNEAQ (reference sequence). V gave up 0 bases and J gave up 0 bases, with 13 bases separating them. This CDR3 is 17 amino acids long. The CDR3 DNA follows: TGTGCCAGCAGCTTAGCGTTCCAGGGGCGTAGCACAGATACGCAGTATTTT. It is translated as CASSLAFQGRSTDTQYF.

V is TRBV13 and J is TRBJ2-2, with D perhaps TRBD1 (6 bases). The CDR3 is made up of 16 amino acids. Germline V gene data show CDR1 as PRHDT and CDR2 as FYEKMQ (reference sequence). Trimming cost V 5 bases and J 5 bases, with 18 bases left between them. The CDR3 loop is CASSPVGTIDTGELFF. CDR3 DNA: TGTGCCAGCAGCCCGGTCGGGACAATCGATACCGGGGAGCTGTTTTTT.

This rearrangement joins TRBV6-2 or TRBV6-3 to TRBJ2-7, with 7 bases lining up with TRBD1. Germline assignment: CDR1 MNHEY and CDR2 SVGEGT. V was clipped by 2 bases and J by 7 bases; unmatched bases: 11. The CDR3 loop spans 15 amino acids. In nucleotides, the CDR3 is TGTGCCAGCAGTTACACGGGACAGCCCAAGGTAGAGCAGTACTTC. This sequence encodes CASSYTGQPKVEQYF.